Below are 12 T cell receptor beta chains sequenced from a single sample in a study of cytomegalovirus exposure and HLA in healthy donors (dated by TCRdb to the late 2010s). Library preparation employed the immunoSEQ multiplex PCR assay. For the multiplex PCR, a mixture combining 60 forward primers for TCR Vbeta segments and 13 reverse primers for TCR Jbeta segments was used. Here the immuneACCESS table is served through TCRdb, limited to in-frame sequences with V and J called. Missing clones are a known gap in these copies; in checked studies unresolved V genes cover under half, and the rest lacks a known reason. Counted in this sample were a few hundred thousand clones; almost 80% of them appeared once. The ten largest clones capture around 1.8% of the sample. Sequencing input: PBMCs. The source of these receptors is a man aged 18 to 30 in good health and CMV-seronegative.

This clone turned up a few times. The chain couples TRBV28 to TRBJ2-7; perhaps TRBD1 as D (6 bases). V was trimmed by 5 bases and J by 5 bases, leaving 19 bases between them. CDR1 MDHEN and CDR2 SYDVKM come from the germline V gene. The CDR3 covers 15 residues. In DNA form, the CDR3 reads TGTGCCAGCAGTCCGGACAGCTCTTGGACCCACGAGCAGTACTTC. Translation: CASSPDSSWTHEQYF.

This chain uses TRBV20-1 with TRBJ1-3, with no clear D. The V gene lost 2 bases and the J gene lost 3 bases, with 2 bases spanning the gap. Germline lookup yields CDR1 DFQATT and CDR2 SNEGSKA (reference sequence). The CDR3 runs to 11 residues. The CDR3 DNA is TGCAGTGCTAGACTTGGAAACACCATATATTTT. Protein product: CSARLGNTIYF.

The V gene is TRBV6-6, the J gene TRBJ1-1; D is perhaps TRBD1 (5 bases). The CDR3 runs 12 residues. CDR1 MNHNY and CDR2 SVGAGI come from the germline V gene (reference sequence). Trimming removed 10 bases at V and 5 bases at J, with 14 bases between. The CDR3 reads CATQGFGTEAFF. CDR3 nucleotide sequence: TGTGCCACGCAGGGCTTTGGGACTGAAGCTTTCTTT.

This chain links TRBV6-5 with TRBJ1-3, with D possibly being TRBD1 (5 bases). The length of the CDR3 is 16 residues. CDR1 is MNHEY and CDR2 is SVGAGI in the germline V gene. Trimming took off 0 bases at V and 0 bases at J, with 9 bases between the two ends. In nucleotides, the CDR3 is TGTGCCAGCAGTTACTCCCGGGGGACCTCTGGAAACACCATATATTTT. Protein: CASSYSRGTSGNTIYF.

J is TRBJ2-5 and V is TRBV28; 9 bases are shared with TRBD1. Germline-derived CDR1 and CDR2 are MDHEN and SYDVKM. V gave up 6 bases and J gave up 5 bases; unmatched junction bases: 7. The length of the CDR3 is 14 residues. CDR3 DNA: TGTGCCAGCAGCCGGGACAGGGAGGGGGAGACCCAGTACTTC. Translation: CASSRDREGETQYF.

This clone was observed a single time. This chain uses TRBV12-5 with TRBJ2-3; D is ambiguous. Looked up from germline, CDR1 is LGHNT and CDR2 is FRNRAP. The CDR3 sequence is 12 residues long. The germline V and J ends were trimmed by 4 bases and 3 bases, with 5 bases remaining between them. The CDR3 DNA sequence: TGTGCTAGTGGTTCCCGTACAGATACGCAGTATTTT. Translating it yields CASGSRTDTQYF.

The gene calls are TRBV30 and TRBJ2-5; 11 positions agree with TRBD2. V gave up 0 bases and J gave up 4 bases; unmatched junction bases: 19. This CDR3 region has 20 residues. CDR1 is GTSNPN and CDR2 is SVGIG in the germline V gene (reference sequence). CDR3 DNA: TGTGCCTGGAGTGTAAGCTTGGGTCTAGCGGGAGGCCGTTTCGGAGAGACCCAGTACTTC. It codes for CAWSVSLGLAGGRFGETQYF.

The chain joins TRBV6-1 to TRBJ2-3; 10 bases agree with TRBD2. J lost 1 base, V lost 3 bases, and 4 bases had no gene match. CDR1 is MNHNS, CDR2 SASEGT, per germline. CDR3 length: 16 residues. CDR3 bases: TGTGCCAGCAGTGATAGCCTAGCGGGAGGCACAGATACGCAGTATTTT. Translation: CASSDSLAGGTDTQYF.

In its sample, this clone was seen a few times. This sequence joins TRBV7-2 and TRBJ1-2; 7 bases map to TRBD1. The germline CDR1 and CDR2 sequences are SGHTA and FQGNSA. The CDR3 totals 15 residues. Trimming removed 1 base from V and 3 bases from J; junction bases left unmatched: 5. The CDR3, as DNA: TGTGCCAGCAGCTTAGACACAGGGGCCTACTATGGCTACACCTTC. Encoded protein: CASSLDTGAYYGYTF.

CDR3 DNA: TGTGCCAGCAGCGGTAGCGGGAGGGCCGGACCCGGGGAGCTGTTTTTT. Its protein product is CASSGSGRAGPGELFF. The chain recombines TRBV9 with TRBJ2-2, with 11 bases lining up with TRBD2. The V gene end was trimmed by 3 bases and the J gene end by 6 bases; junction bases not matched to a gene: 7. The CDR3 runs 16 residues. From germline, CDR1 is SGDLS and CDR2 YYNGEE.

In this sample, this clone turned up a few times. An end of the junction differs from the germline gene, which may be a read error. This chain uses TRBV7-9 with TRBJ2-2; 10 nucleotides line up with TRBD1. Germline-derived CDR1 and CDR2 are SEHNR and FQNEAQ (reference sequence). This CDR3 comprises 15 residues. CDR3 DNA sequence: TGTTCCAGCAGACCGGGACAGGGGAACTCCGGGGAGCTGTTTTTT. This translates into CSSRPGQGNSGELFF. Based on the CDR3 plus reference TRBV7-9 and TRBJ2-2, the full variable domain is DTGVSQNPRHKITKRGQNVTFRCDPISEHNRLYWYRQTLGQGPEFLTYFQNEAQLEKSRLLSDRFSAERPKGSFSTLEIQRTEQGDSAMYLCSSRPGQGNSGELFFGEGSRLTVL.

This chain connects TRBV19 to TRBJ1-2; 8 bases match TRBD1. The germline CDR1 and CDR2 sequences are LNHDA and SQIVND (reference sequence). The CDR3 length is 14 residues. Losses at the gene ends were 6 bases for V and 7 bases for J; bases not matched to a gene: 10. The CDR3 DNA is TGTGCCAGTAGCCCCGGGACAGGCTTTCTTGGCTACACCTTC. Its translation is CASSPGTGFLGYTF.